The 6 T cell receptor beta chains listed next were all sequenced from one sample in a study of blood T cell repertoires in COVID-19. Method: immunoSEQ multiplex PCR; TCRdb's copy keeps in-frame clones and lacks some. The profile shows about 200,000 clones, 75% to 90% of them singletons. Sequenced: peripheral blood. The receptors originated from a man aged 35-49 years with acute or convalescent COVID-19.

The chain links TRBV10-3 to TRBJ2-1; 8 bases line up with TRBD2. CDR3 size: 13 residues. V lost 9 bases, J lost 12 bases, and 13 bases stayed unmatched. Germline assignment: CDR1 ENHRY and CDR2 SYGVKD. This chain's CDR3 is CAIREGQAELQFF. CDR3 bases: TGTGCCATTCGGGAGGGGCAAGCGGAACTGCAGTTCTTC.

The chain's CDR3 is CASSLMGGNGYGYTF. The CDR3 DNA follows: TGTGCCAGCAGCTTAATGGGGGGGAATGGTTATGGCTACACCTTC. V gene TRBV7-2 combines with J gene TRBJ1-2, with D possibly being TRBD1 (5 bases). Deletions cut 2 bases from V and 5 bases from J, with 15 bases between. CDR3 length equals 15 residues. The germline CDR1 and CDR2 sequences are SGHTA and FQGNSA.

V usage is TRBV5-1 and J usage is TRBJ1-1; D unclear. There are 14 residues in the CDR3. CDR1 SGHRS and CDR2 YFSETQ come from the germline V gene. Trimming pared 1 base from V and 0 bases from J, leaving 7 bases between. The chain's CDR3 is CASSLISVNTEAFF. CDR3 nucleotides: TGCGCCAGCAGCTTGATATCTGTGAACACTGAAGCTTTCTTT.

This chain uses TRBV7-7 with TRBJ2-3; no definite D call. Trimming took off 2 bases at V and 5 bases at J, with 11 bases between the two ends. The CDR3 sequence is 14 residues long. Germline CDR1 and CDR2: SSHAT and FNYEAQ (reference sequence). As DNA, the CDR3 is TGTGCCAGCAGCTTATCAGGTCTGGGAGATACGCAGTATTTT. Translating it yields CASSLSGLGDTQYF.

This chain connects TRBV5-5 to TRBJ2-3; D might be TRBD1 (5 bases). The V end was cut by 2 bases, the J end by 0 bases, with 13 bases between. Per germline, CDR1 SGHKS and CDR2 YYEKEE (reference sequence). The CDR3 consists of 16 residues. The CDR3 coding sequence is TGTGCCAGCAGCTTCCTGACAGCTACTAGCACAGATACGCAGTATTTT. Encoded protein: CASSFLTATSTDTQYF.

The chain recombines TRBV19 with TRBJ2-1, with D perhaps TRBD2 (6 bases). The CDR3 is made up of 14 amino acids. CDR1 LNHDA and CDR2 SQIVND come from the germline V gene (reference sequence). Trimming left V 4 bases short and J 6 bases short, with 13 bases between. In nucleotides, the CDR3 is TGTGCCAGTAGTACTCCGGGACTTGCCAATGAGCAGTTCTTC. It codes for CASSTPGLANEQFF.